The clone carrying this T cell receptor beta chain was detected a few times. The table came from immunoSEQ multiplex PCR; TCRdb's copy has only in-frame clones and leaves some out. This sample has about 490,000 clones, with about 82% found just once. The data were taken from a study of shared clonotypes between healthy human individuals. This clonotype was obtained from a woman aged 40 to 50 in good health. Some clones in this sample may be carry-over from other donors' samples. The sample taken for sequencing was PBMCs.

The CDR3, as DNA: TGTGCCAGCAAGAACACTGAAGCTTTCTTT. The encoded protein is CASKNTEAFF. The chain recombines TRBV6-1 with TRBJ1-1, with D unresolved. V was trimmed by 7 bases and J by 1 base, leaving 1 base between them. The CDR3 sequence is 10 residues long. In germline, CDR1 is MNHNS, CDR2 SASEGT.